Below, 2 T cell receptor beta chains from the same sample are listed, as sequenced in a study of T cells in Graves' hyperthyroidism and ophthalmopathy (dated by TCRdb to the late 2010s). Receptor amplification or capture employed multiplex PCR. Sequencing was performed on an Illumina HiSeq 2000. Amplification of TCR beta CDR3 regions was carried out from RNA transcripts. The TCR CDR3 was subjected to a first round of RT-PCR using the HTBI primer set and the Qiagen OneStep RT-PCR kit. The public reads were reanalyzed by TCRdb: fastp trimming at Q25, MiXCR alignment, in-frame beta chains only. Rows with a matching CDR3 protein are joined into one entry that keeps the most common DNA and genes. This sample is represented by about 290,000 distinct CDR3 sequences; approximately 15% of them were singletons. Approximately 33% of the sample rests with the top ten. Input material: blood. The receptors were sampled from a young man with Graves' hyperthyroidism.

This clonotype was counted many times. CDR3 residues: CASSVGVLSSYNEQFF. CDR3 in DNA: TGCGCCAGCAGCGTCGGCGTCCTCAGCTCCTACAATGAGCAGTTCTTC. The chain joins TRBV5-1 to TRBJ2-1; D gene ambiguous. Trimming took off 4 bases at V and 0 bases at J, with 14 bases between the two ends. Germline CDR1 SGHRS, CDR2 YFSETQ. There are 16 residues in the CDR3.

The table lists this clonotype with many counts. The V and J genes are TRBV11-3 and TRBJ1-1; D is ambiguous. Germline V gives CDR1 SGHNT, CDR2 YENEEA. Trimming removed 0 bases at V and 1 base at J, with 15 bases between. The CDR3 covers 17 residues. CDR3 amino acids: CASSLEPGEPKNTEAFF. DNA for the CDR3: TGTGCCAGCAGCTTAGAGCCTGGGGAACCGAAGAACACTGAAGCTTTCTTT.